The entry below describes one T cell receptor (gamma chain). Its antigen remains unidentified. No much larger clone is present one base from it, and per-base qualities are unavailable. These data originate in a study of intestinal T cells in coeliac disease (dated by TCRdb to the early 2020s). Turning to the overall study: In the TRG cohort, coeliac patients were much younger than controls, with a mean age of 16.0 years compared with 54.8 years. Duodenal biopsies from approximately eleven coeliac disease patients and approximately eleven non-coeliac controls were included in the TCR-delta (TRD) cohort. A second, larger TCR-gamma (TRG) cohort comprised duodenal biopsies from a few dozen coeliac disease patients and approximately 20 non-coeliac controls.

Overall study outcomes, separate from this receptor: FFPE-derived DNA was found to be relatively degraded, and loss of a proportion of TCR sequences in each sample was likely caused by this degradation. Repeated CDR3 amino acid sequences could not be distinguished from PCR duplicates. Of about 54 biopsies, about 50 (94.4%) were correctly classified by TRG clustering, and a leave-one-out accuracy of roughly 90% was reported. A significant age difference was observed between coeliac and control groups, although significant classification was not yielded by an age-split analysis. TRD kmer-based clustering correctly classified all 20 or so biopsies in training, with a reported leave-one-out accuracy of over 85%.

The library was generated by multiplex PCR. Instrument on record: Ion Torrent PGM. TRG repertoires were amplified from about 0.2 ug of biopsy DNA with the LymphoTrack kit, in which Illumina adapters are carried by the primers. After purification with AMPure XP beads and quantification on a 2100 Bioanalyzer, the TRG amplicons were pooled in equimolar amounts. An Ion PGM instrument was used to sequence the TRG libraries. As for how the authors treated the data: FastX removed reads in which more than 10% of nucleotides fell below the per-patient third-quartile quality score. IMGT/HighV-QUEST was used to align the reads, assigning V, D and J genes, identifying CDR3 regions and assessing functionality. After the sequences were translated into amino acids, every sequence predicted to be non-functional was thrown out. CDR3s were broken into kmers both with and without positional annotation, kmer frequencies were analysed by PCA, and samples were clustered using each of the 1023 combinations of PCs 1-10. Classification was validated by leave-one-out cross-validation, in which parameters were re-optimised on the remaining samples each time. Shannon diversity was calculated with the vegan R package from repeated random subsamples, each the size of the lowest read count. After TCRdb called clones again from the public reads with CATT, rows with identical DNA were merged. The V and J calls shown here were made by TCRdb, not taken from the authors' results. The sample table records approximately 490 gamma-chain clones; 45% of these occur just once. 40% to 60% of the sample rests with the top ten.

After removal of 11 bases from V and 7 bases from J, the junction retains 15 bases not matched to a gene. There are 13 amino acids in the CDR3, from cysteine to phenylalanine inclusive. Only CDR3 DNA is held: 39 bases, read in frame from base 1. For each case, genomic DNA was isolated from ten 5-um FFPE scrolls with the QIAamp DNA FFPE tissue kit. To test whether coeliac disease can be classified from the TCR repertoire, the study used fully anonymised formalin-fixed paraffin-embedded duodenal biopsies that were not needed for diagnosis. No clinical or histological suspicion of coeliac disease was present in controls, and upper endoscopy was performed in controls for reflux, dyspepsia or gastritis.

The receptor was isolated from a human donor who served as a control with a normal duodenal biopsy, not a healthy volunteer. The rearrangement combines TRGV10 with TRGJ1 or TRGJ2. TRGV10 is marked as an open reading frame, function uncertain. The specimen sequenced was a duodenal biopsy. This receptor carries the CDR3 CAAHMDRDYKKLF. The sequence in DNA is TGTGCTGCGCATATGGACCGAGACTATAAGAAACTCTTT.